Below are 24 T cell receptor beta chains sequenced from a single sample in a study of OX40 agonist ivuxolimab in advanced cancers. Repertoires were generated with immunoSEQ multiplex PCR, while TCRdb's copy carries only in-frame clones and drops some. The table shows some 62,000 clones, with more than 65% occurring only once. This specimen was CD4+ or CD8+ T cells sorted from blood, taken in a trial of the OX40 agonist ivuxolimab. The receptors come from an adult with an advanced solid tumor such as melanoma, head and neck, liver or kidney cancer.

The rearrangement uses TRBV11-2 and TRBJ2-5, with 10 bases lining up with TRBD2. Germline CDR1 reads SGHAT; CDR2 reads FQNNGV. This CDR3 is 15 amino acids long. Trimming removed 1 base from V and 5 bases from J; junction bases left unmatched: 4. The CDR3 bases are TGTGCCAGCAGCTTAGGGGGGGGACTAGCGGAGACCCAGTACTTC. This codes for CASSLGGGLAETQYF.

The chain links TRBV25-1 to TRBJ1-1; no definite D call. The V gene lost 6 bases and the J gene lost 0 bases, with 5 bases spanning the gap. The CDR3 runs to 12 residues. The germline V gene encodes CDR1 MGHDK and CDR2 SYGVNS. DNA for the CDR3: TGTGCCAGCAGGGGGATGAACACTGAAGCTTTCTTT. It encodes CASRGMNTEAFF.

The chain links TRBV7-3 to TRBJ2-1; D gene ambiguous. The CDR3 length is 15 residues. Germline assignment: CDR1 SGHTA and CDR2 FQGTGA. Trimming took 2 bases from V and 4 from J, leaving 12 bases between them. DNA for the CDR3: TGTGCCAGCAGCTTAGCGTTAGGAGCATACAATGAGCAGTTCTTC. It translates to CASSLALGAYNEQFF.

The rearrangement joins TRBV7-2 to TRBJ1-3; 9 bases match TRBD1. Germline assignment: CDR1 SGHTA and CDR2 FQGNSA. The CDR3 is 18 amino acids. The trim removed 5 bases at V and 1 base at J, leaving 12 bases unmatched. The DNA of the CDR3 is TGTGCCAGCAGCCAATTATGGGACAGGGAGAATTCTGGAAACACCATATATTTT. Its translation is CASSQLWDRENSGNTIYF.

The V call is TRBV10-2, the J call TRBJ2-5; 14 bases map to TRBD2. Germline trimming cut 6 bases from V and 9 bases from J; bases unmatched to any gene: 3. Germline V lookup: CDR1 WSHSY, CDR2 SAAADI. This CDR3 is 13 amino acids long. CDR3 sequence (DNA): TGCGCCAGCAGGACTAGCGGGGGGGAGCCCCAGTACTTC. This codes for CASRTSGGEPQYF.

This rearrangement joins TRBV29-1 to TRBJ2-1, with 10 bases identical to TRBD2. V was pared by 6 bases and J by 8 bases, with 13 bases of the junction left unmatched. The CDR3 contains 15 residues. Per germline, CDR1 SQVTM and CDR2 ANQGSEA. CDR3 sequence: CSVEWVAGGLDEQFF. CDR3 DNA: TGCAGCGTCGAGTGGGTAGCGGGAGGTCTCGATGAGCAGTTCTTC.

This rearrangement joins TRBV7-9 to TRBJ2-7, with TRBD2 matching 14 bases. This CDR3 comprises 17 residues. Germline values: CDR1 SEHNR, CDR2 FQNEAQ (reference sequence). Germline trimming cut 4 bases from V and 6 bases from J; bases unmatched to any gene: 11. CDR3 nucleotides: TGTGCCAGCAGCTGGACCGGGACTAGCGGGAGCCCTACCGAGCAGTACTTC. It specifies CASSWTGTSGSPTEQYF. The variable domain in full, completed from reference TRBV7-9 and TRBJ2-7, reads DTGVSQNPRHKITKRGQNVTFRCDPISEHNRLYWYRQTLGQGPEFLTYFQNEAQLEKSRLLSDRFSAERPKGSFSTLEIQRTEQGDSAMYLCASSWTGTSGSPTEQYFGPGTRLTVT.

The chain carries TRBV9 and TRBJ2-3; either TRBD1 or TRBD2 may fit D (5 bases each). Germline CDR1 reads SGDLS; CDR2 reads YYNGEE. V shed 5 bases and J shed 1 base, with 14 bases lying between them. This CDR3 region has 15 residues. CDR3 bases: TGTGCCAGCAGTTGGCAGGGTAGCGGCACAGATACGCAGTATTTT. Translation gives CASSWQGSGTDTQYF.

V is TRBV19 and J is TRBJ2-5, with a possible D match to TRBD2 (6 bases). This CDR3 has 16 residues. V was shortened by 5 bases and J by 0 bases, with 16 bases between the two germline ends. The V gene's germline CDR1 is LNHDA and CDR2 SQIVND (reference sequence). The DNA for the CDR3 is TGTGCCAGTAGTCTCCGCCGCCGGGACTACCAAGAGACCCAGTACTTC. Translation: CASSLRRRDYQETQYF.

The rearrangement uses TRBV9 and TRBJ1-1; TRBD1 aligns across 8 bases. The V segment lost 3 bases and the J segment 1 base; nucleotides outside the gene matches: 5. Germline V gives CDR1 SGDLS, CDR2 YYNGEE. This CDR3 is 15 amino acids long. The CDR3 nucleotides are TGTGCCAGCAGCGCCCACAGGGGGGCGAACACTGAAGCTTTCTTT. Translated, it gives CASSAHRGANTEAFF.

The chain uses TRBV5-6 and TRBJ1-1; the D gene is possibly TRBD1 (5 bases). CDR3 length equals 14 residues. Germline CDR1 reads SGHDT; CDR2 reads YYEEEE. Trimming took off 2 bases at V and 0 bases at J, with 8 bases between the two ends. In DNA form, the CDR3 reads TGTGCCAGCAGCTTCCAGGGTATGAACACTGAAGCTTTCTTT. Translation: CASSFQGMNTEAFF. The complete variable domain, with remaining parts taken from reference TRBV5-6 and TRBJ1-1, reads DAGVTQSPTHLIKTRGQQVTLRCSPKSGHDTVSWYQQALGQGPQFIFQYYEEEERQRGNFPDRFSGHQFPNYSSELNVNALLLGDSALYLCASSFQGMNTEAFFGQGTRLTVV.

This chain links TRBV6-6 with TRBJ1-5, with 11 bases identical to TRBD1. J lost 6 bases, V lost 5 bases, and 9 bases had no gene match. The CDR3 runs 16 residues. Germline V CDR1 and CDR2: MNHNY, SVGAGI (reference sequence). The CDR3 sequence: CASSGGQGAGGQPQHF. The CDR3 DNA follows: TGTGCCAGCAGTGGAGGACAGGGGGCGGGTGGTCAGCCCCAGCATTTT.

The gene calls are TRBV30 and TRBJ1-2, with D unclear. Trimming removed 4 bases from V and 7 bases from J, with 16 bases in between. CDR3 length equals 13 residues. CDR1 GTSNPN and CDR2 SVGIG come from the germline V gene (reference sequence). This chain's CDR3 is CAWTSTASGGYTF. As DNA, the CDR3 is TGTGCCTGGACTTCTACCGCGTCGGGTGGCTACACCTTC. Complete variable domain (other parts from reference TRBV30 and TRBJ1-2): SQTIHQWPATLVQPVGSPLSLECTVEGTSNPNLYWYRQAAGRGLQLLFYSVGIGQISSEVPQNLSASRPQDRQFILSSKKLLLSDSGFYLCAWTSTASGGYTFGSGTRLTVV.

The DNA of the CDR3 is TGCAGCACACGTCAAGGGGGTCCTGAGCAGTTCTTC. Residues: CSTRQGGPEQFF. The chain couples TRBV29-1 to TRBJ2-1; possible D gene TRBD1, 6 bases. From germline, CDR1 is SQVTM and CDR2 ANQGSEA. Trimming stripped 8 bases from V and 9 bases from J, with 17 bases between. The CDR3 consists of 12 residues.

This clone was found a few times. The gene calls are TRBV19 and TRBJ1-1; 8 bases match TRBD1. Germline V gives CDR1 LNHDA, CDR2 SQIVND (reference sequence). This CDR3 is 13 amino acids long. V shed 3 bases, J shed 5 bases, and the junction held 2 bases outside the gene matches. The CDR3 is CASSITGGTEAFF. CDR3 in DNA: TGTGCCAGTAGTATCACAGGGGGGACTGAAGCTTTCTTT.

The rearrangement links TRBV7-2 to TRBJ2-3; 8 bases map to TRBD2. Germline V gene data show CDR1 as SGHTA and CDR2 as FQGNSA. CDR3 length: 16 amino acids. V lost 5 bases to trimming and J lost 0 bases; unmatched junction nucleotides: 7. The CDR3: CASSRGGYYSTDTQYF. CDR3 DNA sequence: TGTGCCAGCAGCCGCGGGGGGTACTATAGCACAGATACGCAGTATTTT. The variable domain in full, completed from reference TRBV7-2 and TRBJ2-3, reads GAGVSQSPSNKVTEKGKDVELRCDPISGHTALYWYRQSLGQGLEFLIYFQGNSAPDKSGLPSDRFSAERTGGSVSTLTIQRTQQEDSAVYLCASSRGGYYSTDTQYFGPGTRLTVL.

This clone was observed a single time. The chain links TRBV19 to TRBJ1-5; possibly TRBD1 for D (5 bases). CDR1 and CDR2 (germline): LNHDA, SQIVND (reference sequence). This CDR3 is 15 amino acids long. V gave up 6 bases and J gave up 0 bases, with 12 bases separating them. CDR3 coding DNA: TGTGCCAGTAGAAAGGACATCACTAGCAATCAGCCCCAGCATTTT. Amino acid sequence: CASRKDITSNQPQHF.

This chain joins TRBV2 and TRBJ2-7; 8 bases are shared with TRBD2. Germline CDR1 is SNHLY and CDR2 is FYNNEI. The V segment lost 5 bases and the J segment 1 base; nucleotides outside the gene matches: 10. The CDR3 loop spans 16 amino acids. The CDR3 loop is CASSFDFAGGSYEQYF. CDR3 nucleotide sequence: TGTGCCAGCAGTTTCGACTTCGCGGGGGGTTCCTACGAGCAGTACTTC.

The V and J genes are TRBV21-1 and TRBJ2-3; TRBD1 is the table's D call and was not checked against the DNA. TRBV21-1 is given as a pseudogene. The CDR3 spans 12 residues. CDR3 sequence: CASSNRQGAKDF. In DNA form, the CDR3 reads TGTGCCAGCAGCAACCGACAGGGGGCTAAAGATTTT.

This clone was picked up one time. The genes are TRBV6-1 and TRBJ2-5, with D perhaps matching TRBD1 (6 bases). Trimming shortened V by 5 bases and J by 5 bases, and 18 bases separated the two germline ends. Looked up from germline, CDR1 is MNHNS and CDR2 is SASEGT. This CDR3 spans 15 amino acids. The CDR3 region is CASSRGMGSQETQYF. The CDR3 DNA sequence: TGTGCCAGCAGTAGGGGGATGGGGAGTCAGGAGACCCAGTACTTC.

This clone has only one observation. The V call is TRBV23-1, the J call TRBJ1-1; unclear D gene. TRBV23-1 is classed as an ORF, of uncertain function. The CDR3 length is 14 residues. Trimming pared 7 bases from V and 3 bases from J, leaving 15 bases between. CDR3 residues: CASTNEPSDTEAFF. CDR3 nucleotides: TGCGCCAGCACCAACGAACCCTCGGACACTGAAGCTTTCTTT.

This chain joins TRBV6-5 and TRBJ2-3; D is ambiguous. Trimming stripped 8 bases from V and 4 bases from J, with 16 bases between. This CDR3 region has 14 residues. The germline V gene encodes CDR1 MNHEY and CDR2 SVGAGI. CDR3 sequence (DNA): TGTGCCAGCCTGAGAAACGCTGGCGCAGATACGCAGTATTTT. Translated, it gives CASLRNAGADTQYF.

The genes are TRBV9 and TRBJ1-2, with D tentatively TRBD1 (5 bases). Trimming shortened V by 0 bases and J by 8 bases, and 14 bases separated the two germline ends. Germline values: CDR1 SGDLS, CDR2 YYNGEE. The CDR3 totals 14 residues. This CDR3 reads CASSVGVGAGGYTF. The CDR3 DNA reads TGTGCCAGCAGCGTAGGGGTCGGGGCGGGCGGCTACACCTTC. Full variable domain (outside the CDR3, taken from reference TRBV9 and TRBJ1-2): DSGVTQTPKHLITATGQRVTLRCSPRSGDLSVYWYQQSLDQGLQFLIQYYNGEERAKGNILERFSAQQFPDLHSELNLSSLELGDSALYFCASSVGVGAGGYTFGSGTRLTVV.

This chain links TRBV9 with TRBJ2-1, with D perhaps TRBD1 or TRBD2 (5 bases each). V was trimmed by 3 bases and J by 9 bases, leaving 10 bases between them. Germline V lookup: CDR1 SGDLS, CDR2 YYNGEE. The length of the CDR3 is 12 residues. CDR3 in amino acids: CASSGDGGEQFF. CDR3 DNA: TGTGCCAGCAGCGGGGACGGAGGTGAGCAGTTCTTC.